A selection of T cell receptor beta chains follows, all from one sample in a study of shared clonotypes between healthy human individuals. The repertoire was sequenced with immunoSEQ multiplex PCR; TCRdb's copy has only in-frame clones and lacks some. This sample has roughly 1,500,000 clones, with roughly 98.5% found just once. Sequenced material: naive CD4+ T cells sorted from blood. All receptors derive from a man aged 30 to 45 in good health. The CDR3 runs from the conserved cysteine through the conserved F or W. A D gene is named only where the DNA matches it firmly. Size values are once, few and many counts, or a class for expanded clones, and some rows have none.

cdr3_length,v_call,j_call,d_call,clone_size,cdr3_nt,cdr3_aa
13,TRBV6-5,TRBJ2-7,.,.,TGTGCCAGCAGTCCTCTTGGGGCCTACGAGCAGTACTTC,CASSPLGAYEQYF
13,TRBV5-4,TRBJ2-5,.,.,TGTGCCAGCAGCTTGTCTAGTGGTCAGACCCAGTACTTC,CASSLSSGQTQYF
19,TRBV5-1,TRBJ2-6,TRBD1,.,TGCGCCAGCAACCCCCCCCGACAGGGCCCCCTCTCTGGGGCCAACGTCCTGACTTTC,CASNPPRQGPLSGANVLTF
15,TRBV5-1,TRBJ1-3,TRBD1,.,TGCGCCAGCAGCTTGGCGACAGGGGGAGGAAACACCATATATTTT,CASSLATGGGNTIYF
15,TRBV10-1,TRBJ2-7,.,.,TGCGCCAGCAGTGAGGGCCCGACAGACTCCTACGAGCAGTACTTC,CASSEGPTDSYEQYF
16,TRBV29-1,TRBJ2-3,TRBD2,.,TGCAGCGTTGACCGACTAGCGGGAGATAGCACAGATACGCAGTATTTT,CSVDRLAGDSTDTQYF
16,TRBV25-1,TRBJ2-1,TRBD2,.,TGTGCCAGCAGTGACCCTAGCGGGAACTCCTACAATGAGCAGTTCTTC,CASSDPSGNSYNEQFF
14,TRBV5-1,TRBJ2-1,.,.,TGCGCCAGCAGCTTGGGTACAGAGGGGAATGAGCAGTTCTTC,CASSLGTEGNEQFF
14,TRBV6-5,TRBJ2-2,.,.,TGTGCCAGCAGTTACTCGACCGTCACCGGGGAGCTGTTTTTT,CASSYSTVTGELFF
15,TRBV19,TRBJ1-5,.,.,TGTGCCAGTAGCGCCTACAGGGTTAGCAATCAGCCCCAGCATTTT,CASSAYRVSNQPQHF
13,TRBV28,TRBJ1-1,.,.,TGTGCCAGCAGACCCGTCTTCTCTTCTGAAGCTTTCTTT,CASRPVFSSEAFF
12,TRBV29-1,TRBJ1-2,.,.,TGCAGCGTGGGCGAGACAGTCTATGGCTACACCTTC,CSVGETVYGYTF
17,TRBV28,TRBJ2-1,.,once,TGTGCCAGCAGTTTACTAAGGGACTCCGTACGTGGAAATGAGCAGTTCTTC,CASSLLRDSVRGNEQFF
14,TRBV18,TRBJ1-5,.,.,TGTGCCAGCTCACCGAAGCAGAACAATCAGCCCCAGCATTTT,CASSPKQNNQPQHF
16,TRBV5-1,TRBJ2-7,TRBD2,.,TGCGCCAGCACCCCGGGACTAGCGGGCTTCTCCTACGAGCAGTACTTC,CASTPGLAGFSYEQYF
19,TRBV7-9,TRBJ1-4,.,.,TGTGCCAGCAGCTTTCTTACAGGGCGTGAGAGCGCAACTAATGAAAAACTGTTTTTT,CASSFLTGRESATNEKLFF
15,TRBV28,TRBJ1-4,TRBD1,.,TGTGCCAGCAGCGACAGGGGATTCACTAATGAAAAACTGTTTTTT,CASSDRGFTNEKLFF
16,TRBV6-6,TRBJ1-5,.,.,TGTGCCAGCAGTTACTCGAATCGGTGGAGGGATCAGCCCCAGCATTTT,CASSYSNRWRDQPQHF
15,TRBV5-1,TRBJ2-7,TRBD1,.,TGCGCCAGCAGCCATTCCGGGACAGGGTCCTACGAGCAGTACTTC,CASSHSGTGSYEQYF
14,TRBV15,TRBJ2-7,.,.,TGTGCCACCAGCAGAGTCGGGCGCAGCTACGAGCAGTACTTC,CATSRVGRSYEQYF
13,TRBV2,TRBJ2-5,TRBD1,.,TGTGCCAGCACCCGGACAGGGCAAGAGACCCAGTACTTC,CASTRTGQETQYF
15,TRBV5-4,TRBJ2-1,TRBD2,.,TGTGCCAGCAGCTTAGTTAGCGGGATTTACAATGAGCAGTTCTTC,CASSLVSGIYNEQFF
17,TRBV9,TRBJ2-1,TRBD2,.,TGTGCCAGCAGCGTCGGGACTACAATTTACTCCTACAATGAGCAGTTCTTC,CASSVGTTIYSYNEQFF
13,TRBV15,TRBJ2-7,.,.,TGTGCCACCAAGGGCCCCGGTATCTACGAGCAGTACTTC,CATKGPGIYEQYF
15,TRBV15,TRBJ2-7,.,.,TGTGCCACCAGCAGGCCCACCCTCCGAGGAGGCGAGCAGTACTTC,CATSRPTLRGGEQYF
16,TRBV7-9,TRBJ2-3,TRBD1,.,TGTGCCAGCAGCCTATCCAGGGGGCTGAATCCAGATACGCAGTATTTT,CASSLSRGLNPDTQYF
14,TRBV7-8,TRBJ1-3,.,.,TGTGCCAGCAGCTCCGGGACCGCAGGAAACACCATATATTTT,CASSSGTAGNTIYF
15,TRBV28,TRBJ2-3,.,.,TGTGCCAGCACTCTGGGGGGATTAGGTACAGATACGCAGTATTTT,CASTLGGLGTDTQYF
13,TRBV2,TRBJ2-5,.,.,TGTGCCAGCAGAGAGACTAGGGAAGAGACCCAGTACTTC,CASRETREETQYF
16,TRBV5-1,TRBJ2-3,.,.,TGCGCCAGCAGCTCATTGGACAACCCTAGCACAGATACGCAGTATTTT,CASSSLDNPSTDTQYF
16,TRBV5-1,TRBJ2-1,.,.,TGCGCCAGCAGCCATCAAGGCCCCGGGGCCTACAATGAGCAGTTCTTC,CASSHQGPGAYNEQFF
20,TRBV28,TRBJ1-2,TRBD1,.,TGTGCCAGCAGTTCAATAAATTGGATTCCGGACAGGCCGACTAACTATGGCTACACCTTC,CASSSINWIPDRPTNYGYTF
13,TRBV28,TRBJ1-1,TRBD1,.,TGTGCCAGCAGTCGGGACAGGGTAACTGAAGCTTTCTTT,CASSRDRVTEAFF
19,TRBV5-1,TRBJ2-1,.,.,TGCGCCAGCAGCCCAAACCCCTCCCGGTCGTATTCCACCTACAATGAGCAGTTCTTC,CASSPNPSRSYSTYNEQFF
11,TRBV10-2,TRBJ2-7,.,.,TGCGCCAGCAGTCTTACCTACGAGCAGTACTTC,CASSLTYEQYF
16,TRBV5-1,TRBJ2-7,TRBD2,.,TGCGCCAGCACCCGGGGAGGCCCGGGAGGGCCCTCCGAGCAGTACTTC,CASTRGGPGGPSEQYF
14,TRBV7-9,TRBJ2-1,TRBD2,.,TGTGCCAGCAGCCCGGGACTAGCGGGTAATGAGCAGTTCTTC,CASSPGLAGNEQFF
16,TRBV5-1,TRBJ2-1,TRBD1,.,TGCGCCAGCAGCCGAGGGGGCAGGAGCTCCTACAATGAGCAGTTCTTC,CASSRGGRSSYNEQFF
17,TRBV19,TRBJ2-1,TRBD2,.,TGTGCCAGTAGTTTCCCCGCGGGGACTAGTGAGGATAATGAGCAGTTCTTC,CASSFPAGTSEDNEQFF
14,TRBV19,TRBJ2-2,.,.,TGTGCCAGTAGTATTGAGATGCGAACCGGGGAGCTGTTTTTT,CASSIEMRTGELFF
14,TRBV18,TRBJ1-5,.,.,TGTGCCAGCTCACCCGGGGGCAGCAATCAGCCCCAGCATTTT,CASSPGGSNQPQHF
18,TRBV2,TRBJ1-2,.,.,TGTGCCAGCAGTGAAGCAGTGGCCAGACGCCTTACTAACTATGGCTACACCTTC,CASSEAVARRLTNYGYTF